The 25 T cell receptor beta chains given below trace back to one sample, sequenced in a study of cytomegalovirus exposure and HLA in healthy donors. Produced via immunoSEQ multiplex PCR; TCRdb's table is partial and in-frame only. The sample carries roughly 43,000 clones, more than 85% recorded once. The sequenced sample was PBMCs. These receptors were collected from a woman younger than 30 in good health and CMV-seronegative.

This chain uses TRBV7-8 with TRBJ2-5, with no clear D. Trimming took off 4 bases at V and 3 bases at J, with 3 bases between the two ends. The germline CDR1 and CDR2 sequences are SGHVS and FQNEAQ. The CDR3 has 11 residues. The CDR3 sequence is CASSSKETQYF. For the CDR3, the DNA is TGTGCCAGCAGCTCAAAAGAGACCCAGTACTTC.

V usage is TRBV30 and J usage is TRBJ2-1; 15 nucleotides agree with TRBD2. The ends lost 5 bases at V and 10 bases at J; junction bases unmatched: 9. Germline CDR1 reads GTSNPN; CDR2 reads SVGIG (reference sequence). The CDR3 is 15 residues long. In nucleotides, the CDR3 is TGTGCCTGGGGACTAGCGGGAGGGCTTGTTTACGAGCAGTTCTTC. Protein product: CAWGLAGGLVYEQFF.

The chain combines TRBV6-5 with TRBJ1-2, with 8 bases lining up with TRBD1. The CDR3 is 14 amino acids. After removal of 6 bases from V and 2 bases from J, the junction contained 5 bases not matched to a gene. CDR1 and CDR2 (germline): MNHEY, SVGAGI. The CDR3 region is CASRYGTGNYGYTF. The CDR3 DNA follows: TGTGCCAGCAGGTACGGGACAGGCAACTATGGCTACACCTTC.

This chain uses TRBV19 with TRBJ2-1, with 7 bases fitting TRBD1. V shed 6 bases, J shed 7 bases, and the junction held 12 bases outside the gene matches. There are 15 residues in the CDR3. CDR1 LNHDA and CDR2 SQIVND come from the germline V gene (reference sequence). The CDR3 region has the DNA TGTGCCAGTAGCCGGACAGGTTCGGCCCGGAATGAGCAGTTCTTC. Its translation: CASSRTGSARNEQFF. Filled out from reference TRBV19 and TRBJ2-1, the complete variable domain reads DGGITQSPKYLFRKEGQNVTLSCEQNLNHDAMYWYRQDPGQGLRLIYYSQIVNDFQKGDIAEGYSVSREKKESFPLTVTSAQKNPTAFYLCASSRTGSARNEQFFGPGTRLTVL.

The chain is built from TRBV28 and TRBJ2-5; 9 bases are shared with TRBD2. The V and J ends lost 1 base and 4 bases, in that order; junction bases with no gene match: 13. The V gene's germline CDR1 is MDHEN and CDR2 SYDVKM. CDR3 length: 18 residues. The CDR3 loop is CASSLSGWLAGALETQYF. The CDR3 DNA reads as TGTGCCAGCAGTTTATCTGGGTGGTTAGCGGGGGCCTTAGAGACCCAGTACTTC.

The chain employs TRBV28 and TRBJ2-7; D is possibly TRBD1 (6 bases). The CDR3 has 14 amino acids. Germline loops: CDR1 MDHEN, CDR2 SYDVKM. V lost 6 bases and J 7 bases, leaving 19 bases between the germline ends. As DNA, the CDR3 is TGTGCCAGCAGCCGGACAGACCTACAAGGAGAGCAGTACTTC. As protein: CASSRTDLQGEQYF.

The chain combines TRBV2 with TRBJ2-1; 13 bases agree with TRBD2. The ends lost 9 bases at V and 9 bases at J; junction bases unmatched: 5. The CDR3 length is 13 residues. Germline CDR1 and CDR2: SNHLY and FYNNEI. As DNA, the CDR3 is TGTGCCAGTGCGTGGACTAGCGGGGGTGAGCAGTTCTTC. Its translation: CASAWTSGGEQFF. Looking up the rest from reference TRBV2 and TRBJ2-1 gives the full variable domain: EPEVTQTPSHQVTQMGQEVILRCVPISNHLYFYWYRQILGQKVEFLVSFYNNEISEKSEIFDDQFSVERPDGSNFTLKIRSTKLEDSAMYFCASAWTSGGEQFFGPGTRLTVL.

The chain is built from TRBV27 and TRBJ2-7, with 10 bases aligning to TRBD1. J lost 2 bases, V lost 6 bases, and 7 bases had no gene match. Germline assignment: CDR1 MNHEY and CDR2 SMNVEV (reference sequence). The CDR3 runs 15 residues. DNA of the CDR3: TGTGCCAGCAGCCTGGGGACAGGGGCGGCCTACGAGCAGTACTTC. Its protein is CASSLGTGAAYEQYF.

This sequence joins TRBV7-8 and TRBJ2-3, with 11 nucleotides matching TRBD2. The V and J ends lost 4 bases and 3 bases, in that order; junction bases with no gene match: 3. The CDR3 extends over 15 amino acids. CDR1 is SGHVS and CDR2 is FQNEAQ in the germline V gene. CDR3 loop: CASSSIAGGTDTQYF. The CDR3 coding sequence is TGTGCCAGCAGCTCCATAGCGGGAGGGACAGATACGCAGTATTTT.

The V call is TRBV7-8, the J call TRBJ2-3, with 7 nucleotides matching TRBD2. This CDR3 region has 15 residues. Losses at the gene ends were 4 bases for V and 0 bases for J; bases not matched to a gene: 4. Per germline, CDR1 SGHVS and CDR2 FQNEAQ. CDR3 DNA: TGTGCCAGCAGCTCGGGACTAACTAGCACAGATACGCAGTATTTT. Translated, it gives CASSSGLTSTDTQYF.

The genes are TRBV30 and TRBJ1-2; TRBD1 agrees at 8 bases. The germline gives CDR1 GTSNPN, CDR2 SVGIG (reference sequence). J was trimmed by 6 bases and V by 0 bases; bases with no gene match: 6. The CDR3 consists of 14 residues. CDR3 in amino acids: CAWSVGTGGNGYTF. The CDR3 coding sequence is TGTGCCTGGAGTGTCGGGACAGGAGGCAATGGCTACACCTTC. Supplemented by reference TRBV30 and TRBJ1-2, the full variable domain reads SQTIHQWPATLVQPVGSPLSLECTVEGTSNPNLYWYRQAAGRGLQLLFYSVGIGQISSEVPQNLSASRPQDRQFILSSKKLLLSDSGFYLCAWSVGTGGNGYTFGSGTRLTVV.

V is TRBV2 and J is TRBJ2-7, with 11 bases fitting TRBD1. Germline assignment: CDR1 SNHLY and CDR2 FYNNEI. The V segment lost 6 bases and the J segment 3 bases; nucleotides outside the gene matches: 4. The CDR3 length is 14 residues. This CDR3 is CASRAGTGGYEQYF. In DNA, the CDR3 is TGTGCCAGCAGAGCCGGGACAGGGGGCTACGAGCAGTACTTC.

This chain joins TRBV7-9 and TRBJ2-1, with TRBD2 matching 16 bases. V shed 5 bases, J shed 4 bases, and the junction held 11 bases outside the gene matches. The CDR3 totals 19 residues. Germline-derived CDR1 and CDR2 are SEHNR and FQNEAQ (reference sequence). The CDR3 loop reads CASSNTPGLAGGKYNEQFF. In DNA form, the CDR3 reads TGTGCCAGCAGCAATACTCCGGGACTAGCGGGGGGGAAATACAATGAGCAGTTCTTC.

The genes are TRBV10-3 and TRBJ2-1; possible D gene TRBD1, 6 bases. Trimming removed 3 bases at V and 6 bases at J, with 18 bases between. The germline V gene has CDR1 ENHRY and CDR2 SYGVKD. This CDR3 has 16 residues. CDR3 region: CAISDRGHPSGNEQFF. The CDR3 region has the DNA TGTGCCATCAGTGATAGGGGACATCCAAGCGGCAATGAGCAGTTCTTC.

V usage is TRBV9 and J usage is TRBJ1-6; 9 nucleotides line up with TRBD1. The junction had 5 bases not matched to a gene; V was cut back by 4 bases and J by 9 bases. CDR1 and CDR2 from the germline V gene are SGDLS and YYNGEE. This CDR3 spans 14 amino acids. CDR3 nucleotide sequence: TGTGCCAGCAGCTCACAGGACAGGGGTTCACCCCTCCACTTT. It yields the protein CASSSQDRGSPLHF.

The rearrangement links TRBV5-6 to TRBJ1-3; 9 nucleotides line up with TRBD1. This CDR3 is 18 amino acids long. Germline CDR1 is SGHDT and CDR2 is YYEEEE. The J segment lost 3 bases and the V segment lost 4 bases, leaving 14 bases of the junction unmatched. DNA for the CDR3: TGTGCCAGCAGCCCCGACCGACTGACAGGGGGTAATGGAAACACCATATATTTT. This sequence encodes CASSPDRLTGGNGNTIYF.

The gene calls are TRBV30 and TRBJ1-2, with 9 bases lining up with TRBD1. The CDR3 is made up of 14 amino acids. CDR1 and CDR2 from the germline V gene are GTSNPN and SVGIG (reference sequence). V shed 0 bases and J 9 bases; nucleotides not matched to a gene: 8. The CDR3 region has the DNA TGTGCCTGGAGTGTAGCGACAGGGGGGAGTCGCTACACCTTC. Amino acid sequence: CAWSVATGGSRYTF.

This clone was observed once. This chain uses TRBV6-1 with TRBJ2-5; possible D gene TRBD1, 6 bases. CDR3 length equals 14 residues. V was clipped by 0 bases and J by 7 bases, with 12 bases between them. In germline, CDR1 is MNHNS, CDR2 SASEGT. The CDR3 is CASSEAPRGGTQYF. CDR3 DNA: TGTGCCAGCAGTGAAGCCCCGAGAGGGGGGACCCAGTACTTC.

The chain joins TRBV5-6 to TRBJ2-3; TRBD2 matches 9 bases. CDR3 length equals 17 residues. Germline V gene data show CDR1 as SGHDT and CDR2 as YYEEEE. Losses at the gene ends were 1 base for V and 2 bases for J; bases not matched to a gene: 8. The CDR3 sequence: CASSLIGSGGSTDTQYF. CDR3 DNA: TGTGCCAGCAGCTTGATTGGTAGCGGGGGTTCCACAGATACGCAGTATTTT.

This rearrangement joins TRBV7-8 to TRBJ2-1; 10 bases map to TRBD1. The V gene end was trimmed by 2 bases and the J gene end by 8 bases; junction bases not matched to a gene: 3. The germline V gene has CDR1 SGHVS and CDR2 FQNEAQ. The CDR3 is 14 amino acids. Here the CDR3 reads CASSLRTGGDEQFF. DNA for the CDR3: TGTGCCAGCAGCTTACGGACAGGGGGGGATGAGCAGTTCTTC.

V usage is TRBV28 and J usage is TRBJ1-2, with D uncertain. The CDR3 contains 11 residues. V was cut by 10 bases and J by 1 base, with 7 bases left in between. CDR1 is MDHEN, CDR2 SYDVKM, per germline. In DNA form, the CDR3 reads TGTGCCACCCAAATTAACTATGGCTACACCTTC. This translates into CATQINYGYTF.

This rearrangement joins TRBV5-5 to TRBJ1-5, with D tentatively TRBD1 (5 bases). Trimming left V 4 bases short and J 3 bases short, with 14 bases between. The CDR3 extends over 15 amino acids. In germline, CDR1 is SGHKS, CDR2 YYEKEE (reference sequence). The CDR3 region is CASSVELGPNQPQHF. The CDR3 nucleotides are TGTGCCAGCAGCGTGGAATTGGGGCCCAATCAGCCCCAGCATTTT.

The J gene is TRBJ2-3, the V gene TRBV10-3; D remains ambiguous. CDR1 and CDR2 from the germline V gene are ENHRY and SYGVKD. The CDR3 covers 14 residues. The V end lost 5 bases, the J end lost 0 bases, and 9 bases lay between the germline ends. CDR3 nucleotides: TGTGCCATCAGTTCCCCCCCTAGCACAGATACGCAGTATTTT. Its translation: CAISSPPSTDTQYF.

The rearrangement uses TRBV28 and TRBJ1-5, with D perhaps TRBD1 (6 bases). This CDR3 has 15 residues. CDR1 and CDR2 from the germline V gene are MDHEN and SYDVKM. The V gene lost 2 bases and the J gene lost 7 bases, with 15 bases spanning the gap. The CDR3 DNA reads TGTGCCAGCAGTTTAAGGTTCGGGGGGCCACAGCCCCAGCATTTT. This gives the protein CASSLRFGGPQPQHF. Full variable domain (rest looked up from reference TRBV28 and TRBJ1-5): DVKVTQSSRYLVKRTGEKVFLECVQDMDHENMFWYRQDPGLGLRLIYFSYDVKMKEKGDIPEGYSVSREKKERFSLILESASTNQTSMYLCASSLRFGGPQPQHFGDGTRLSIL.

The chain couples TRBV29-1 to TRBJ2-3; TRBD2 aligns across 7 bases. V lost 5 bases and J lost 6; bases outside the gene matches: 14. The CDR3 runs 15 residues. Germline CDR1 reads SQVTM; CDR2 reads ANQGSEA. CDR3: CSVNRGTGGMDTQYF. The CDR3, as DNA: TGCAGCGTTAACCGTGGGACCGGGGGGATGGATACGCAGTATTTT.